This entry lists 27 T cell receptor beta chains sequenced from one sample in a study of T-cell reconstitution after alpha-beta-depleted transplantation in children. TCRbeta library preparation incorporated unique molecular identifiers. MiXCR, applied by TCRdb to the PCR reads, yields one record per CDR3 protein. The sample includes about 360,000 distinct CDR3 sequences, less than 15% of them seen just once. This specimen was PBMCs, taken from the stem cell graft. These receptors were taken from a human donor who donated a stem cell graft to a child with Fanconi anemia.

The sample holds many counts of this clonotype. This sequence joins TRBV20-1 and TRBJ2-5; the D is unclear. The germline V and J ends were trimmed by 0 bases and 2 bases, with 13 bases remaining between them. The CDR3 is 15 residues long. Germline loops: CDR1 DFQATT, CDR2 SNEGSKA (reference sequence). The CDR3 DNA reads TGCAGTGCTAGAGATCACATGAACTCTCAAGAGACCCAGTACTTC. Translation: CSARDHMNSQETQYF.

This clonotype was seen repeatedly, ten times or more. The rearrangement links TRBV10-2 to TRBJ1-1; the D gene is possibly TRBD1 (6 bases). This CDR3 has 17 residues. Trimming removed 0 bases from V and 3 bases from J, with 17 bases in between. Germline V lookup: CDR1 WSHSY, CDR2 SAAADI. DNA for the CDR3: TGCGCCAGCAGTGAGTCGGGGGTTCCCCGACAGGACACTGAAGCTTTCTTT. Protein sequence: CASSESGVPRQDTEAFF.

The chain employs TRBV7-2 and TRBJ2-5, with 7 bases identical to TRBD1. Unmatched junction bases numbered 9, after V lost 3 bases and J lost 5 bases. The germline V gene has CDR1 SGHTA and CDR2 FQGNSA. CDR3 size: 15 residues. CDR3 DNA: TGTGCCAGCAGCTTTACACAGGGGTTGTTCGAGACCCAGTACTTC. Its translation is CASSFTQGLFETQYF. Supplemented by reference TRBV7-2 and TRBJ2-5, the full variable domain reads GAGVSQSPSNKVTEKGKDVELRCDPISGHTALYWYRQSLGQGLEFLIYFQGNSAPDKSGLPSDRFSAERTGGSVSTLTIQRTQQEDSAVYLCASSFTQGLFETQYFGPGTRLLVL.

This clonotype was found a few times. The V and J genes are TRBV7-8 and TRBJ2-1; D is tentatively TRBD1 or TRBD2 (5 bases each). Germline V gives CDR1 SGHVS, CDR2 FQNEAQ. This CDR3 spans 12 amino acids. Trimming cost V 1 base and J 9 bases, with 7 bases left between them. The CDR3 DNA reads TGTGCCAGCAGCTTAGGGGACGTTGAGCAGTTCTTC. Amino acids: CASSLGDVEQFF.

This chain joins TRBV7-8 and TRBJ2-7, with D tentatively TRBD1 (6 bases). The CDR3 has 15 amino acids. V was cut by 3 bases and J by 0 bases, with 12 bases left in between. Germline CDR1 is SGHVS and CDR2 is FQNEAQ. As DNA, the CDR3 is TGTGCCAGCAGCTTGGAGAGGGGGAGCTCCTACGAGCAGTACGTC. Amino acids: CASSLERGSSYEQYV.

The J gene is TRBJ1-1, the V gene TRBV7-9; D is unresolved. The CDR3 extends over 13 amino acids. The V and J ends lost 6 bases and 5 bases respectively, with 13 bases between them. Per the germline V gene, CDR1 is SEHNR and CDR2 is FQNEAQ (reference sequence). This CDR3 is CASSSQERTEAFF. As DNA, the CDR3 is TGTGCCAGCAGTAGTCAAGAGCGGACTGAAGCTTTCTTT.

This clonotype was counted at least ten times. The genes are TRBV12-3 or TRBV12-4 and TRBJ2-3; possibly TRBD1 for D (6 bases). The CDR3 runs 13 residues. V was trimmed by 6 bases and J by 3 bases, leaving 10 bases between them. In DNA form, the CDR3 reads TGTGCCAGCAGACGAACAGGGACAGATACGCAGTATTTT. Protein sequence: CASRRTGTDTQYF.

The chain couples TRBV7-6 to TRBJ2-3, with D possibly matching TRBD1 (6 bases). Per the germline V gene, CDR1 is SGHVS and CDR2 is FNYEAQ. Between the trimmed V and J ends, which lost 1 base and 1 base, there was a span of 18 bases. This CDR3 region has 18 residues. The CDR3 region is CASSLGGPGPPGTDTQYF. The DNA for the CDR3 is TGTGCCAGCAGCTTAGGGGGGCCTGGACCGCCAGGCACAGATACGCAGTATTTT.

This chain joins TRBV11-2 and TRBJ2-1; TRBD1 might be the D (5 bases). Trimming pared 10 bases from V and 3 bases from J, leaving 16 bases between. This CDR3 region has 14 residues. The germline V gene has CDR1 SGHAT and CDR2 FQNNGV. The CDR3 bases are TGTGCCACCCCGCAGGCGGACAACTACAATGAGCAGTTCTTC. The encoded protein is CATPQADNYNEQFF.

Here the CDR3 DNA reads TGTGCCAGCTCACCTTCGACGGCAGACTCTGGAAACACCATATATTTT. This encodes CASSPSTADSGNTIYF. This rearrangement joins TRBV18 to TRBJ1-3; D remains unclear. Germline V gene data show CDR1 as KGHSH and CDR2 as LQKENI. CDR3 size: 16 residues. V lost 3 bases and J lost 0, with 12 bases in between.

The chain links TRBV12-5 to TRBJ1-2; tentatively, D is TRBD1 (5 bases). Germline V lookup: CDR1 LGHNT, CDR2 FRNRAP. The CDR3 has 14 amino acids. Trimming stripped 3 bases from V and 5 bases from J, with 13 bases between. CDR3 coding DNA: TGTGCTAGTGGTTTTCAGGGAAGTTGGTATGGCTACACCTTC. Protein: CASGFQGSWYGYTF.

This clonotype turned up a few times. The chain is built from TRBV7-8 and TRBJ1-2; no definite D call. There are 14 residues in the CDR3. CDR1 is SGHVS and CDR2 is FQNEAQ in the germline V gene. The V end was cut by 1 base, the J end by 8 bases, with 14 bases between. Here the CDR3 reads CASSLGPDSKGYTF. The CDR3 DNA sequence: TGTGCCAGCAGCTTAGGACCAGACTCGAAAGGCTACACCTTC.

This clonotype showed up just a few times. The chain recombines TRBV7-2 with TRBJ2-7; D is tentatively TRBD1 or TRBD2 (6 bases each). This CDR3 region has 14 residues. Trimming left V 5 bases short and J 7 bases short, with 18 bases between. Germline CDR1 and CDR2: SGHTA and FQGNSA. CDR3: CASSGRGGGREQYF. DNA for the CDR3: TGTGCCAGCAGCGGCAGGGGAGGAGGGCGGGAGCAGTACTTC.

This clonotype was counted at least ten times. The gene calls are TRBV3-1 and TRBJ1-4; TRBD1 agrees at 7 bases. The CDR3 has 15 residues. V was pared by 4 bases and J by 2 bases, with 4 bases of the junction left unmatched. Per germline, CDR1 LGHDT and CDR2 YNNKEL (reference sequence). The DNA of the CDR3 is TGTGCCAGCAGCCCCCCAGGGGGGACTAATGAAAAACTGTTTTTT. Translating it yields CASSPPGGTNEKLFF.

This clonotype was observed many times. V and J are TRBV6-2 or TRBV6-3 and TRBJ2-2; 11 bases fit TRBD2. This CDR3 is built from 15 residues. The V segment lost 8 bases and the J segment 5 bases; nucleotides outside the gene matches: 7. CDR1 MNHEY and CDR2 SVGEGT come from the germline V gene. The CDR3 DNA reads TGTGCCAGCTCTCTAGCGGGGGGCACTACCGGGGAGCTGTTTTTT. Amino acids: CASSLAGGTTGELFF.

This clonotype was seen repeatedly, ten times or more. The chain recombines TRBV19 with TRBJ2-1; D call uncertain. V was trimmed by 5 bases and J by 10 bases, leaving 6 bases between them. Per the germline V gene, CDR1 is LNHDA and CDR2 is SQIVND (reference sequence). The CDR3 is made up of 10 amino acids. The CDR3 region is CASSGGEQFF. The CDR3 nucleotides are TGTGCCAGTAGTGGTGGCGAGCAGTTCTTC.

The rearrangement uses TRBV3-1 and TRBJ2-7; maybe TRBD1 (6 bases). The CDR3 runs to 14 residues. Deletions cut 1 base from V and 6 bases from J, with 13 bases between. CDR1 and CDR2 (germline): LGHDT, YNNKEL (reference sequence). The CDR3, as DNA: TGTGCCAGCAGCCAAGGGACTCGAGGGGGCGAGCAGTACTTC. Its translation: CASSQGTRGGEQYF.

In this sample, this clonotype turned up many times. The V call is TRBV3-1, the J call TRBJ2-5; D is unresolved. The CDR3 spans 17 residues. Germline CDR1 reads LGHDT; CDR2 reads YNNKEL (reference sequence). Between the trimmed V and J ends, which lost 8 bases and 3 bases, there was a span of 25 bases. The CDR3 spells CASEPSWKAVKKETQYF. The CDR3 nucleotides are TGTGCCAGCGAGCCAAGTTGGAAGGCTGTAAAAAAAGAGACCCAGTACTTC.

The V gene is TRBV5-1, the J gene TRBJ2-1, with TRBD2 matching 8 bases. Germline CDR1 is SGHRS and CDR2 is YFSETQ. The CDR3 has 18 amino acids. J lost 8 bases, V lost 0 bases, and 16 bases had no gene match. The CDR3 loop reads CASSLAPDRGGVLDEQFF. In nucleotides, the CDR3 is TGCGCCAGCAGCTTGGCCCCGGATCGGGGGGGCGTCTTGGATGAGCAGTTCTTC.

The sample holds many counts of this clonotype. V usage is TRBV29-1 and J usage is TRBJ2-2, with D hard to call. The CDR3 contains 12 residues. Trimming took 6 bases from V and 0 from J, leaving 5 bases between them. Germline V gene lookup returns CDR1 SQVTM and CDR2 ANQGSEA. CDR3 sequence (DNA): TGCAGCGTGTCCCCGAACACCGGGGAGCTGTTTTTT. It codes for CSVSPNTGELFF.

A few counts support this clonotype. The genes are TRBV25-1 and TRBJ1-2; no definite D call. The germline V and J ends were trimmed by 6 bases and 6 bases, with 17 bases remaining between them. There are 14 residues in the CDR3. Looked up from germline, CDR1 is MGHDK and CDR2 is SYGVNS. The CDR3 DNA reads TGTGCCAGCAGCCGTTCGTCAGGTCTCCATGGCTACACCTTC. Its translation is CASSRSSGLHGYTF.

The chain combines TRBV4-1 with TRBJ1-6; 7 bases line up with TRBD1. The CDR3 is 22 residues long. V gave up 2 bases and J gave up 0 bases; unmatched junction bases: 19. Looked up from germline, CDR1 is MGHRA and CDR2 is YSYEKL. The CDR3 sequence: CASSQLYGTAERISSYNSPLHF. The DNA of the CDR3 is TGCGCCAGCAGCCAATTATACGGGACAGCGGAAAGGATAAGCTCCTATAATTCACCCCTCCACTTT.

This clonotype was recorded a few times. The chain recombines TRBV5-1 with TRBJ2-7; 9 bases line up with TRBD1. This CDR3 region has 15 residues. V gave up 4 bases and J gave up 2 bases; unmatched junction bases: 7. CDR1 SGHRS and CDR2 YFSETQ come from the germline V gene. Here the CDR3 DNA reads TGCGCCAGCAGCCCTGGACAGGGGCGGGCCTACGAGCAGTACTTC. Translating gives CASSPGQGRAYEQYF.

V and J are TRBV3-1 and TRBJ1-2; D remains ambiguous. CDR1 and CDR2 from the germline V gene are LGHDT and YNNKEL (reference sequence). This CDR3 region has 13 residues. Trimming left V 4 bases short and J 6 bases short, with 12 bases between. The CDR3 DNA follows: TGTGCCAGCAGCCCCGGACTCTTAGATGGCTACACCTTC. This sequence encodes CASSPGLLDGYTF.

This clonotype was detected only a few times. This sequence joins TRBV6-1 and TRBJ2-2; possibly TRBD2 for D (5 bases). This CDR3 is 17 amino acids long. Trimming removed 6 bases from V and 5 bases from J, with 22 bases in between. Germline CDR1 reads MNHNS; CDR2 reads SASEGT. The CDR3: CASSLILVSPGTGELFF. CDR3 coding DNA: TGTGCCAGCAGCCTCATTTTGGTCTCACCGGGGACCGGGGAGCTGTTTTTT.

In this sample, this clonotype turned up a few times. V and J are TRBV4-1 and TRBJ2-2; D gene uncertain. Per germline, CDR1 MGHRA and CDR2 YSYEKL. The CDR3 totals 15 residues. Deletions cut 4 bases from V and 3 bases from J, with 12 bases between. CDR3 coding DNA: TGCGCCAGCAGCCCATGGCAGCCGGACACCGGGGAGCTGTTTTTT. It yields the protein CASSPWQPDTGELFF.

This clonotype was detected many times. This chain connects TRBV6-5 to TRBJ2-5; the D call may be TRBD1 or TRBD2 (5 bases each). The CDR3 spans 15 residues. CDR1 is MNHEY and CDR2 is SVGAGI in the germline V gene. Trimming cost V 6 bases and J 1 base, with 15 bases left between them. The CDR3 here is CASRSYGTLQETQYF. The CDR3 nucleotides are TGTGCCAGCAGAAGCTACGGGACCCTCCAAGAGACCCAGTACTTC.